The TCR beta chain described here comes from a study of shared clonotypes between healthy human individuals. This clone came up once. Antigen unknown. Assay execution proceeded at the deep level. The replicate PCRs on unsorted PBMC were given 300 ng DNA, which is about 30,000 T cell genomes. Generated by immunoSEQ multiplex PCR, the TCRdb table keeps only in-frame clones and is missing some. The sample lists approximately 500,000 clones; approximately 81% were seen once. The study's findings and limits: It was only blood that was sampled, and tissue repertoires likely differ.

This CDR3 contains 20 residues. Germline loops: CDR1 LNHDA, CDR2 SQIVND (reference sequence). J was trimmed by 4 bases and V by 0 bases; bases with no gene match: 14. The gene calls are TRBV19 and TRBJ1-5, with 11 bases fitting TRBD1. This TCR was sampled from a woman aged 35 to 49 in good health. Some clones in this sample may be carry-over from other donors' samples. Sample: PBMCs. The CDR3 spells CASSIDLSGTGGVRNQPQHF. The CDR3 DNA is TGTGCCAGTAGTATAGATCTATCGGGGACAGGGGGAGTAAGGAATCAGCCCCAGCATTTT.